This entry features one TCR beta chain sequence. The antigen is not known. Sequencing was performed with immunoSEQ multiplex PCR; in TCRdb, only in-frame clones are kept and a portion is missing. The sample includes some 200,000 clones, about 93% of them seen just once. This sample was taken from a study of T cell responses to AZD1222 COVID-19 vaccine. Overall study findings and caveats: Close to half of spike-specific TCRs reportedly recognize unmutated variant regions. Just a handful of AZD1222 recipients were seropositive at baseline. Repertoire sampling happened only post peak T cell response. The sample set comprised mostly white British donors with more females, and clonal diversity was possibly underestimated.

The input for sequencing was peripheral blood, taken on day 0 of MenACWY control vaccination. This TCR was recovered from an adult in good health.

The CDR3 reads CASSLMADYGYTF. In nucleotides, the CDR3 is TGTGCCAGCAGTTTAATGGCCGACTATGGCTACACCTTC. This sequence joins TRBV12-3 or TRBV12-4 and TRBJ1-2; D is unresolved. With 2 bases removed from V and 3 bases from J, the gap between germline ends came to 7 bases. This CDR3 has 13 amino acids.